This entry lists 22 T cell receptor beta chains sequenced from one sample in a study of graft-versus-host responses after intestinal transplantation (TCRdb year 2021). The time point label, read with the paper, signifies: cells obtained before transplantation from donor or recipient. Libraries were constructed by the immunoSEQ multiplex PCR assay. The clones in this table, taken by TCRdb from immuneACCESS, are in-frame only. Not every clone is retained; where verified, under half of the shortfall comes from an unresolved V gene, and the cause of the rest is unknown. The sample table contains under 20,000 clones; only one count was recorded for around 33% of them. The top ten constitute about 2% of the sample. The input for sequencing was alloreactive CD4+ T cells from a mixed lymphocyte reaction culture, taken before transplantation. The label giving this sample's cell subset or site can be read as: CFSE-low proliferating T cells sorted from approximately 6-day pre-transplant mixed lymphocyte reaction (GvH or HvG direction). The receptors were gathered from a human patient who was an organ donor for intestinal transplantation.

V gene TRBV7-9 combines with J gene TRBJ1-2; a weak D match, TRBD1 (5 bases). V gave up 7 bases and J gave up 6 bases, with 15 bases separating them. The germline V gene encodes CDR1 SEHNR and CDR2 FQNEAQ (reference sequence). The CDR3 runs 13 residues. The CDR3 nucleotides read TGTGCCAGCAAAATATTACAGGCGAATGGCTACACCTTC. Amino acid sequence: CASKILQANGYTF. The complete variable domain, with remaining parts taken from reference TRBV7-9 and TRBJ1-2, reads DTGVSQNPRHKITKRGQNVTFRCDPISEHNRLYWYRQTLGQGPEFLTYFQNEAQLEKSRLLSDRFSAERPKGSFSTLEIQRTEQGDSAMYLCASKILQANGYTFGSGTRLTVV.

This clone has more than one count but fewer than ten. The V gene is TRBV6-6, the J gene TRBJ2-5; 8 bases align to TRBD1. V dropped 2 bases and J dropped 4; count of bases not matched to a gene: 3. CDR3 length equals 14 residues. Germline V lookup: CDR1 MNHNY, CDR2 SVGAGI (reference sequence). CDR3 region: CASSYLDRAETQYF. The CDR3 region has the DNA TGTGCCAGCAGTTACCTGGACAGGGCAGAGACCCAGTACTTC.

The V call is TRBV5-6, the J call TRBJ2-7; TRBD1 is a possible D gene (6 bases). The germline V and J ends were trimmed by 4 bases and 3 bases, with 14 bases remaining between them. Per germline, CDR1 SGHDT and CDR2 YYEEEE. This CDR3 spans 14 amino acids. CDR3 nucleotides: TGTGCCAGCAGCACACAGGGTGCCCTCTACGAGCAGTACTTC. This sequence encodes CASSTQGALYEQYF.

About this clone: Possible read error: a much larger clone is one base away. This rearrangement joins TRBV5-1 to TRBJ2-7, with a tentative D call TRBD2 (5 bases). The CDR3 has 12 residues. The V gene's germline CDR1 is SGHRS and CDR2 YFSETQ. Trimming left V 0 bases short and J 4 bases short, with 5 bases between. DNA of the CDR3: TGCGCCAGCAGCTTGGGAGGGTACGAGCAGTACTTC. It codes for CASSLGGYEQYF.

J is TRBJ1-1 and V is TRBV11-2; possible D gene TRBD1, 5 bases. V gave up 5 bases and J gave up 4 bases, with 14 bases separating them. This CDR3 comprises 14 residues. Germline V gives CDR1 SGHAT, CDR2 FQNNGV. The CDR3 spells CASSTRTGPTEAFF. The CDR3 bases are TGTGCCAGCAGCACAAGAACAGGACCCACTGAAGCTTTCTTT.

J is TRBJ2-1 and V is TRBV5-1; 9 bases are a match to TRBD2. The CDR3 covers 19 residues. Germline CDR1 SGHRS, CDR2 YFSETQ. Germline trimming cut 0 bases from V and 5 bases from J; bases unmatched to any gene: 15. CDR3 residues: CASSLALTSGGVSHNEQFF. CDR3 coding DNA: TGCGCCAGCAGCTTGGCTTTGACTAGCGGAGGGGTGTCCCACAATGAGCAGTTCTTC.

This clone showed up just once. The same CDR3 also results from other DNA sequences found in this sample. CDR3 nucleotide sequence: TGTGCCAGCGCGCAGGTCCTTGGAAATGAGCAGTTCTTC. This codes for CASAQVLGNEQFF. The V gene is TRBV7-3, the J gene TRBJ2-1; D remains unclear. The CDR3 has 13 amino acids. Germline V CDR1 and CDR2: SGHTA, FQGTGA. Deletions cut 8 bases from V and 7 bases from J, with 15 bases between.

By frequency in the sample, this clone is medium-sized. The J gene is TRBJ1-3, the V gene TRBV11-2; D possibly corresponds to TRBD1 (5 bases). The CDR3 runs to 14 residues. Deletions cut 5 bases from V and 4 bases from J, with 12 bases between. Germline V CDR1 and CDR2: SGHAT, FQNNGV. DNA for the CDR3: TGTGCCAGCAGCCGTCGCGAGGGGGGAAACACCATATATTTT. Translation gives CASSRREGGNTIYF. Based on the CDR3 plus reference TRBV11-2 and TRBJ1-3, the full variable domain is EAGVAQSPRYKIIEKRQSVAFWCNPISGHATLYWYQQILGQGPKLLIQFQNNGVVDDSQLPKDRFSAERLKGVDSTLKIQPAKLEDSAVYLCASSRREGGNTIYFGEGSWLTVV.

The sample holds a few counts of this clone. The rearrangement joins TRBV20-1 to TRBJ1-2; no clear D gene. Trimming pared 0 bases from V and 8 bases from J, leaving 7 bases between. Germline CDR1 is DFQATT and CDR2 is SNEGSKA (reference sequence). The CDR3 consists of 11 residues. The CDR3, as DNA: TGCAGTGCTAGAGAGAGAGGGGGCTACACCTTC. As protein: CSARERGGYTF.

This clone was picked up a small number of times. CDR3 region: CASSQGEGLDDEQFF. The CDR3 bases are TGTGCCAGCAGCCAAGGGGAAGGACTAGATGATGAGCAGTTCTTC. The rearrangement links TRBV4-2 to TRBJ2-1; TRBD2 matches 7 bases. V lost 1 base and J lost 8; bases outside the gene matches: 8. CDR3 size: 15 residues. Germline-derived CDR1 and CDR2 are LGHNA and YNFKEQ.

The chain couples TRBV7-3 to TRBJ2-3, with unresolved D. The germline gives CDR1 SGHTA, CDR2 FQGTGA. Trimming stripped 5 bases from V and 0 bases from J, with 21 bases between. This CDR3 comprises 18 residues. The CDR3 sequence is CASSAHNTFIPSTDTQYF. The CDR3, as DNA: TGTGCCAGCAGCGCACACAATACCTTTATCCCTAGCACAGATACGCAGTATTTT.

This chain links TRBV5-4 with TRBJ2-7; D may correspond to TRBD1 or TRBD2 (7 bases each). The V gene lost 0 bases and the J gene lost 3 bases, with 16 bases spanning the gap. Germline V gene data show CDR1 as SGHNT and CDR2 as YYREEE (reference sequence). This CDR3 comprises 16 residues. CDR3 DNA: TGTGCCAGCAGCTTGGGGGGGGGACAGCAGTACTACGAGCAGTACTTC. Translated, it gives CASSLGGGQQYYEQYF.

The rearrangement links TRBV9 to TRBJ1-1; D is unclear. V was trimmed by 0 bases and J by 6 bases, leaving 9 bases between them. Germline lookup yields CDR1 SGDLS and CDR2 YYNGEE. The CDR3 extends over 13 amino acids. CDR3 nucleotides: TGTGCCAGCAGCGTAGATCATGGGGCTGAAGCTTTCTTT. Its translation is CASSVDHGAEAFF.

The V call is TRBV27, the J call TRBJ2-7; possibly TRBD2 for D (5 bases). CDR1 is MNHEY and CDR2 is SMNVEV in the germline V gene (reference sequence). Trimming cost V 1 base and J 3 bases, with 16 bases left between them. This CDR3 is 16 amino acids long. The CDR3 here is CASSLFPASEGYEQYF. The CDR3 nucleotides are TGTGCCAGCAGTTTATTTCCGGCGTCCGAGGGCTACGAGCAGTACTTC.

This rearrangement joins TRBV5-1 to TRBJ1-2, with D hard to call. V was clipped by 7 bases and J by 2 bases, with 12 bases between them. The CDR3 sequence is 13 residues long. Per germline, CDR1 SGHRS and CDR2 YFSETQ. This CDR3 reads CASGEGLNYGYTF. CDR3 DNA sequence: TGCGCCAGCGGGGAAGGCCTAAACTATGGCTACACCTTC.

The rearrangement joins TRBV18 to TRBJ2-7, with 9 nucleotides matching TRBD1. The V gene's germline CDR1 is KGHSH and CDR2 LQKENI. The ends lost 3 bases at V and 5 bases at J; junction bases unmatched: 5. The CDR3 is 14 residues long. CDR3: CASSPGTGSHEQYF. CDR3 coding DNA: TGTGCCAGCTCACCCGGGACAGGGTCCCACGAGCAGTACTTC.

The CDR3 region has the DNA TGCGCCAGCAGCTTGGACAGGGTGTTCGGCTACACCTTC. Its protein product is CASSLDRVFGYTF. The J gene is TRBJ1-2, the V gene TRBV5-1; maybe TRBD1 (6 bases). The germline V and J ends were trimmed by 0 bases and 8 bases, with 11 bases remaining between them. Germline lookup yields CDR1 SGHRS and CDR2 YFSETQ. The CDR3 runs to 13 residues.

The chain is built from TRBV7-2 and TRBJ2-1; maybe TRBD2 (5 bases). The germline V gene encodes CDR1 SGHTA and CDR2 FQGNSA. V was shortened by 1 base and J by 8 bases, with 15 bases between the two germline ends. The CDR3 covers 15 residues. CDR3 sequence (DNA): TGTGCCAGCAGCTTAGGAGGCGGGTCATGGTATGAGCAGTTCTTC. Protein: CASSLGGGSWYEQFF. Full variable domain (remainder filled in from reference TRBV7-2 and TRBJ2-1): GAGVSQSPSNKVTEKGKDVELRCDPISGHTALYWYRQSLGQGLEFLIYFQGNSAPDKSGLPSDRFSAERTGGSVSTLTIQRTQQEDSAVYLCASSLGGGSWYEQFFGPGTRLTVL.

This chain joins TRBV9 and TRBJ1-2; 8 bases align to TRBD1. V lost 3 bases and J lost 6; bases outside the gene matches: 4. The germline V gene has CDR1 SGDLS and CDR2 YYNGEE. This CDR3 contains 13 residues. The CDR3 loop reads CASSAETGDGYTF. The CDR3 region has the DNA TGTGCCAGCAGCGCCGAGACAGGGGATGGCTACACCTTC.

A remark on this clone: Other DNA sequences in this sample translate to the same CDR3. The chain carries TRBV2 and TRBJ2-6; no clear D. The CDR3 sequence is 14 residues long. Trimming removed 4 bases from V and 1 base from J, with 5 bases in between. From germline, CDR1 is SNHLY and CDR2 FYNNEI. CDR3 loop: CASSVGSGANVLTF. CDR3 coding DNA: TGTGCCAGCAGTGTGGGTTCTGGGGCCAACGTCCTGACTTTC.

This rearrangement joins TRBV5-4 to TRBJ1-1; weak D call: TRBD1 (6 bases). V shed 3 bases and J shed 1 base, with 7 bases lying between them. Germline V CDR1 and CDR2: SGHNT, YYREEE (reference sequence). The CDR3 is 13 residues long. The CDR3 nucleotides read TGTGCCAGCAGCTCGACAGGGAACACTGAAGCTTTCTTT. Translating it yields CASSSTGNTEAFF.

This rearrangement joins TRBV7-2 to TRBJ2-2, with TRBD2 identical over 7 bases. The CDR3 is 16 residues long. After removal of 5 bases from V and 4 bases from J, the junction contained 10 bases not matched to a gene. Germline CDR1 reads SGHTA; CDR2 reads FQGNSA. CDR3 sequence (DNA): TGTGCCAGCAGCCCCAGGCCGGGGGAGGGCACCGGGGAGCTGTTTTTT. This gives the protein CASSPRPGEGTGELFF.